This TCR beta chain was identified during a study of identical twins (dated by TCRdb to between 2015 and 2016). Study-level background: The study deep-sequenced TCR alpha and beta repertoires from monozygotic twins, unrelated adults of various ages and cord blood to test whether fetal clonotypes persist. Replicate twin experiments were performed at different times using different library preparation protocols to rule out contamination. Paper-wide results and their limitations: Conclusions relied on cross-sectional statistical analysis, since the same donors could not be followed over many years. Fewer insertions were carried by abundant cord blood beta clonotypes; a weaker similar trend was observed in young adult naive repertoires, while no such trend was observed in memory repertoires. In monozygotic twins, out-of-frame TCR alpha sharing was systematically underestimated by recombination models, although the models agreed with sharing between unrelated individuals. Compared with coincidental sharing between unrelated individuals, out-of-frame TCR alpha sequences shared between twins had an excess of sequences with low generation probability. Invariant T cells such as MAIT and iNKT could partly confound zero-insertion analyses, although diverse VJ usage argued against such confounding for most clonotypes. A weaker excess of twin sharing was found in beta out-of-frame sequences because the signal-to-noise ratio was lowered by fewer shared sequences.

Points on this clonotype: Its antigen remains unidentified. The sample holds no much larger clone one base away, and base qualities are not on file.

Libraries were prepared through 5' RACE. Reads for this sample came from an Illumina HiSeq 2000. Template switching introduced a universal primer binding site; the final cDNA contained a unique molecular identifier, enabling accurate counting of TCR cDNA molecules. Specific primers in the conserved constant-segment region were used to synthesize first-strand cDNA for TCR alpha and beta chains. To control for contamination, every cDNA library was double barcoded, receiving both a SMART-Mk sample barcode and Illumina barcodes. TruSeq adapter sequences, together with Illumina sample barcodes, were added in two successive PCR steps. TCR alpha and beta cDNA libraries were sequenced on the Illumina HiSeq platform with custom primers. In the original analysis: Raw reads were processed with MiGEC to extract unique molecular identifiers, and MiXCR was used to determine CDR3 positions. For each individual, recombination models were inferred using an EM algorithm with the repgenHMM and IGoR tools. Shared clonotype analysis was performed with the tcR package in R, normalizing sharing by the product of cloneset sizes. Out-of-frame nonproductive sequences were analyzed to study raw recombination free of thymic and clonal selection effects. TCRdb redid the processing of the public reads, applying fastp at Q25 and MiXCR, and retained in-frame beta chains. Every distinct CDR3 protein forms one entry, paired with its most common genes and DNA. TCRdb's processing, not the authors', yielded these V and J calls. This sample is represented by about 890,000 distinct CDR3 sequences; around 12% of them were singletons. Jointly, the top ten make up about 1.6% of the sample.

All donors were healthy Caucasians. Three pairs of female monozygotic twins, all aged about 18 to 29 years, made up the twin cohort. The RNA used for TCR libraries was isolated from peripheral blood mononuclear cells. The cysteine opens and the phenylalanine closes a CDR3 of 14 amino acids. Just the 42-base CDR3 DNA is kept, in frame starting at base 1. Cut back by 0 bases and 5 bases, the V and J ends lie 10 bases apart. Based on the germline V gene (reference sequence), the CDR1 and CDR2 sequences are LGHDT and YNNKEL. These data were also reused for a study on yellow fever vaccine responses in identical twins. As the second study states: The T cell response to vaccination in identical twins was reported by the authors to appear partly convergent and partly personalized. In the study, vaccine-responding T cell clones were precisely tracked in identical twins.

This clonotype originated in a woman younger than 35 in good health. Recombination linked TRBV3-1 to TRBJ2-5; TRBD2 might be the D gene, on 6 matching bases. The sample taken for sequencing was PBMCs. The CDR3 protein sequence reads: CASSQDSGRETQYF. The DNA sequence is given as TGTGCCAGCAGCCAAGATTCAGGGAGGGAGACCCAGTACTTC.